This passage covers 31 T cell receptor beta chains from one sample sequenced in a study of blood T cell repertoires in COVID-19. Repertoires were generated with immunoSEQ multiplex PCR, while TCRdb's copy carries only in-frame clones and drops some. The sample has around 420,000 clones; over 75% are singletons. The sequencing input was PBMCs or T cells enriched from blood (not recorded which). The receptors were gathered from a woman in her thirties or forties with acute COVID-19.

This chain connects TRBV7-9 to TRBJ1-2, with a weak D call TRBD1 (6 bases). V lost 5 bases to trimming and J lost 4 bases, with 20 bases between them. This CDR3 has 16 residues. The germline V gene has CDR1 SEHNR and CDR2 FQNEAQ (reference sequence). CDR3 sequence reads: CASSRDTGTPFYGYTF. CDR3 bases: TGTGCCAGCAGCCGCGATACCGGGACACCGTTCTATGGCTACACCTTC.

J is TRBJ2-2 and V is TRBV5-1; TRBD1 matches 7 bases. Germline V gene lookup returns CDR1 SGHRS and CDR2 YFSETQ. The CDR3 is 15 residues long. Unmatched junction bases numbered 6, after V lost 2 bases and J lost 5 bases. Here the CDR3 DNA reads TGCGCCAGCAGCTTTGCCCAGGGGGTAACCGGGGAGCTGTTTTTT. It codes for CASSFAQGVTGELFF.

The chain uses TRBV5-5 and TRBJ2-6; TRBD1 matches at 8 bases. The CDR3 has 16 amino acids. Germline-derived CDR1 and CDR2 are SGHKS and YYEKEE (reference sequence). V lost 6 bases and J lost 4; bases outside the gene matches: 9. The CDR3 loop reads CASTWTGTGGANVLTF. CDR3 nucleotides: TGTGCCAGCACCTGGACAGGGACGGGAGGGGCCAACGTCCTGACTTTC.

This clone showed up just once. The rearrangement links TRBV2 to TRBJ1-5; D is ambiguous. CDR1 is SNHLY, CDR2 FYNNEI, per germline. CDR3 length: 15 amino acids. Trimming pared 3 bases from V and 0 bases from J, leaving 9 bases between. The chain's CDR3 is CASSETRYSNQPQHF. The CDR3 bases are TGTGCCAGCAGTGAGACGAGGTATAGCAATCAGCCCCAGCATTTT.

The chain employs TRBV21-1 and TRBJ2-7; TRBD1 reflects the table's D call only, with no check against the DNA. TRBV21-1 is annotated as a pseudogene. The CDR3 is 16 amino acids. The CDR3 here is CASSFHRATNLYEQYF. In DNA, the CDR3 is TGTGCCAGCAGCTTCCACAGGGCGACAAACCTTTACGAGCAGTACTTC.

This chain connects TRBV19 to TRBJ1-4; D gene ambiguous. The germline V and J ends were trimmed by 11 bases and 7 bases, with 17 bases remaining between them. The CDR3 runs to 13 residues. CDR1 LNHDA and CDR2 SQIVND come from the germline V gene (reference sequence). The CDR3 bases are TGTGCCGTACGGGTCGTCCCTCTTGAAAAACTGTTTTTT. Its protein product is CAVRVVPLEKLFF.

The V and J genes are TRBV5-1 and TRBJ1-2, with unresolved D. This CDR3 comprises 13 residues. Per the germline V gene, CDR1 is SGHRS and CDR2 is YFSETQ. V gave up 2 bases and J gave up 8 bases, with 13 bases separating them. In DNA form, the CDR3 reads TGCGCCAGCAGCTTCTCCGACATAAGCGGCTACACCTTC. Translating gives CASSFSDISGYTF.

For the CDR3, the DNA is TGTGCCAGCAGTTTCTTCACTGAAGCTTTCTTT. Protein product: CASSFFTEAFF. V gene TRBV12-3 or TRBV12-4 combines with J gene TRBJ1-1; the D is unclear. The CDR3 runs 11 residues. V shed 3 bases and J shed 4 bases, with 3 bases lying between them.

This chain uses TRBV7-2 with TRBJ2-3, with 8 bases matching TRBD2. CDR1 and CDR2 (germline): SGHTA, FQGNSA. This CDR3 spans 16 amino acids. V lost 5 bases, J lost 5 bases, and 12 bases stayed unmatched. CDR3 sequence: CASSPHVGLGLDTQYF. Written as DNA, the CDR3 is TGTGCCAGCAGCCCCCATGTGGGACTAGGTCTAGATACGCAGTATTTT.

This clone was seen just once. The CDR3 loop reads CASSLGATAFF. For the CDR3, the DNA is TGCGCCAGCAGCTTGGGGGCAACGGCTTTCTTT. This chain connects TRBV5-1 to TRBJ1-1; D remains ambiguous. This CDR3 contains 11 residues. The V gene's germline CDR1 is SGHRS and CDR2 YFSETQ. V was pared by 0 bases and J by 11 bases, with 8 bases between.

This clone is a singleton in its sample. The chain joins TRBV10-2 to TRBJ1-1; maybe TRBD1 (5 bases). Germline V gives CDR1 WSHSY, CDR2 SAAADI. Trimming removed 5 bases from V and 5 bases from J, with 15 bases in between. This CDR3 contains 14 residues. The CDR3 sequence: CASSTREVRTEAFF. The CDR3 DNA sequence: TGCGCCAGCAGTACCAGGGAAGTGAGGACTGAAGCTTTCTTT.

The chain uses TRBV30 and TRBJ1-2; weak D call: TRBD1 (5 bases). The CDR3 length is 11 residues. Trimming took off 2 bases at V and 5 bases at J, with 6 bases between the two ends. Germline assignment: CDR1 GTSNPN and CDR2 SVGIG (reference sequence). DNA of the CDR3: TGTGCCTGGAGTACAGGTTATGGCTACACCTTC. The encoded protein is CAWSTGYGYTF.

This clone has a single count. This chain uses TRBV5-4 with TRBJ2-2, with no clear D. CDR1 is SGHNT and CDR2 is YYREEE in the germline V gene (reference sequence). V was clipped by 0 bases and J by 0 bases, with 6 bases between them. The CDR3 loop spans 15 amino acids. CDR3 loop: CASSLGRSNTGELFF. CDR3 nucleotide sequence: TGTGCCAGCAGCTTGGGCCGGTCGAACACCGGGGAGCTGTTTTTT.

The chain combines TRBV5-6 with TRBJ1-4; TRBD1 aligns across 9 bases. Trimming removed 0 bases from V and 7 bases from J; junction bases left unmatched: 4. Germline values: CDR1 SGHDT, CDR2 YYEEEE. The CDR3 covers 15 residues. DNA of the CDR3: TGTGCCAGCAGCTTGGGGACAGGGGCAGGTGAAAAACTGTTTTTT. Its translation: CASSLGTGAGEKLFF.

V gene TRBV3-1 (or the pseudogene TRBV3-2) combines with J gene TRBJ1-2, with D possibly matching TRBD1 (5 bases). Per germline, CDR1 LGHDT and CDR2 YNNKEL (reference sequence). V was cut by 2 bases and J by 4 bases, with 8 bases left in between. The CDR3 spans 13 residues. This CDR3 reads CASSQQGFYGYTF. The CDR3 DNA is TGTGCCAGCAGCCAACAGGGCTTCTATGGCTACACCTTC.

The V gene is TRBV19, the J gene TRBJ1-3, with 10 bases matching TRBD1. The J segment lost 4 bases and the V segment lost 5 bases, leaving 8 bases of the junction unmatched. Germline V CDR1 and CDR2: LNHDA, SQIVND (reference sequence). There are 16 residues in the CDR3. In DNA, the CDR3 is TGTGCCAGTAGTCAACCCGGGACAGGGGTCGGAAACACCATATATTTT. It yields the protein CASSQPGTGVGNTIYF.

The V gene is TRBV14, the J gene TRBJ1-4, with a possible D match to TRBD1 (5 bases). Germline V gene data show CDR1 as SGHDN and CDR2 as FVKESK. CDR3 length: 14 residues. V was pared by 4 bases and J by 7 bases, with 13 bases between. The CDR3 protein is CASSRAGGFEKLFF. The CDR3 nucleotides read TGTGCCAGCAGCCGGGCCGGGGGATTTGAAAAACTGTTTTTT. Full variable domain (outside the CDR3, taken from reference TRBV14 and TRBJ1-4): EAGVTQFPSHSVIEKGQTVTLRCDPISGHDNLYWYRRVMGKEIKFLLHFVKESKQDESGMPNNRFLAERTGGTYSTLKVQPAELEDSGVYFCASSRAGGFEKLFFGSGTQLSVL.

CDR3 residues: CASSSLPGHTADQPQHF. CDR3 sequence (DNA): TGTGCCAGCAGCTCACTACCGGGACATACAGCCGATCAGCCCCAGCATTTT. The rearrangement joins TRBV7-9 to TRBJ1-5, with D maybe TRBD1 (6 bases). The CDR3 runs to 17 residues. V lost 4 bases to trimming and J lost 5 bases, with 21 bases between them. Germline lookup yields CDR1 SEHNR and CDR2 FQNEAQ (reference sequence).

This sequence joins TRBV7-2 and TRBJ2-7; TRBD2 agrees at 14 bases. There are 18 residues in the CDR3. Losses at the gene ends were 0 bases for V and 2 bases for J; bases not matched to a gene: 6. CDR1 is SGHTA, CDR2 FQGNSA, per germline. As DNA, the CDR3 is TGTGCCAGCAGCTTAGCAGGGACTAGCGGGGGCTTTCCCTACGAGCAGTACTTC. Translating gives CASSLAGTSGGFPYEQYF.

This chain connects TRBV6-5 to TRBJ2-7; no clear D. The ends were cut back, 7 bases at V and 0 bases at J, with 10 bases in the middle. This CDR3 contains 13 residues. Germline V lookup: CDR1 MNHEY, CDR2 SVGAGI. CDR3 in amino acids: CASTRLGSYEQYF. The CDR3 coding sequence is TGTGCCAGCACGCGGCTGGGCTCCTACGAGCAGTACTTC.

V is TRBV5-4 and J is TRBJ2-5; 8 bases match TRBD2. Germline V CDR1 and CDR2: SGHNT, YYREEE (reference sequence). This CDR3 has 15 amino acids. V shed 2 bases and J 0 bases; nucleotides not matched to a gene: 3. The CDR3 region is CASSFSGVDQETQYF. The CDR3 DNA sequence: TGTGCCAGCAGCTTTAGCGGGGTGGACCAAGAGACCCAGTACTTC.

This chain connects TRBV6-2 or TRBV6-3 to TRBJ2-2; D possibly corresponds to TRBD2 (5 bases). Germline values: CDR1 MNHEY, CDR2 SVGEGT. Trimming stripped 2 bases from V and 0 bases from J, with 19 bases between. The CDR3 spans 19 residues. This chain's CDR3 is CASSYPTHTRGTNTGELFF. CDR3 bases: TGTGCCAGCAGTTACCCGACCCACACCCGGGGTACGAACACCGGGGAGCTGTTTTTT.

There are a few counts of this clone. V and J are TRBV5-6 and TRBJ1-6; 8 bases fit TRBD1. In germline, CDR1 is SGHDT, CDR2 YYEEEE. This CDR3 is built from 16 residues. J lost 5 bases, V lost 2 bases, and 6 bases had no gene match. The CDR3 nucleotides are TGTGCCAGCAGCTTCGGGACAGGAACCCATAATTCACCCCTCCACTTT. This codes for CASSFGTGTHNSPLHF.

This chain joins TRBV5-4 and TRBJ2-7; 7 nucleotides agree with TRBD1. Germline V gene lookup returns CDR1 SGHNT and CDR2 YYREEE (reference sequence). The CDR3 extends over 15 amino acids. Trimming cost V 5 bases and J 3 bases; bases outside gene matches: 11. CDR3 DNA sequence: TGTGCCAGCAGGATGACAGGGCCCAAATACTACGAGCAGTACTTC. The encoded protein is CASRMTGPKYYEQYF. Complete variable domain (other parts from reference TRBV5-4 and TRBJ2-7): ETGVTQSPTHLIKTRGQQVTLRCSSQSGHNTVSWYQQALGQGPQFIFQYYREEENGRGNFPPRFSGLQFPNYSSELNVNALELDDSALYLCASRMTGPKYYEQYFGPGTRLTVT.

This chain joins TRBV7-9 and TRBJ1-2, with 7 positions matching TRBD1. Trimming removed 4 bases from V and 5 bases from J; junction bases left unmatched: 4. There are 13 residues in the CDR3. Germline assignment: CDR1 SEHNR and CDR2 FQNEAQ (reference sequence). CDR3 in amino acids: CASSSETGYGYTF. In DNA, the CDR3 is TGTGCCAGCAGCTCTGAGACAGGGTATGGCTACACCTTC.

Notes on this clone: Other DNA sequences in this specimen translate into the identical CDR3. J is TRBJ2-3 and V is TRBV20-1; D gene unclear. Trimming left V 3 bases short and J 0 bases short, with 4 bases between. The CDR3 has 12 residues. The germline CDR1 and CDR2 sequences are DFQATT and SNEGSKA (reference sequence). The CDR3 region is CSASPSTDTQYF. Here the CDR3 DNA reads TGCAGTGCTAGTCCTAGCACAGATACGCAGTATTTT.

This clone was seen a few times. The CDR3 here is CAWSVESKGSEAFF. CDR3 DNA sequence: TGTGCCTGGAGTGTAGAGAGTAAGGGGTCTGAAGCTTTCTTT. This chain joins TRBV30 and TRBJ1-1; a possible D gene is TRBD1 (5 bases). Trimming removed 0 bases at V and 6 bases at J, with 14 bases between. The CDR3 has 14 residues. CDR1 and CDR2 (germline): GTSNPN, SVGIG (reference sequence). Together with reference TRBV30 and TRBJ1-1, the CDR3 gives the full variable domain: SQTIHQWPATLVQPVGSPLSLECTVEGTSNPNLYWYRQAAGRGLQLLFYSVGIGQISSEVPQNLSASRPQDRQFILSSKKLLLSDSGFYLCAWSVESKGSEAFFGQGTRLTVV.

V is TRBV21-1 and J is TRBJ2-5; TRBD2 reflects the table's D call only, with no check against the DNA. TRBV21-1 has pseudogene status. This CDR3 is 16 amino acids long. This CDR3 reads CASSKLKRGPRETQYF. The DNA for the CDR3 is TGTGCCAGCAGCAAATTAAAGCGGGGGCCCCGAGAGACCCAGTACTTC.

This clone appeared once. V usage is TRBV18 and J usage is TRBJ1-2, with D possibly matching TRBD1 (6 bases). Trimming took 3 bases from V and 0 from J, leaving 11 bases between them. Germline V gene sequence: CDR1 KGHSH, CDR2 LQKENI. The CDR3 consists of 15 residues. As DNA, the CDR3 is TGTGCCAGCTCACCCAGGGGCAACCCTAACTATGGCTACACCTTC. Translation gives CASSPRGNPNYGYTF.

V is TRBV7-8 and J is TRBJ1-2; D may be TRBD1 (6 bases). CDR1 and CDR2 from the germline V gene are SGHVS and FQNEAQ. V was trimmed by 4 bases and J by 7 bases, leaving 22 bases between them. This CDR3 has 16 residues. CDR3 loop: CASSSRPDRRAIGYTF. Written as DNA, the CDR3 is TGTGCCAGCAGCTCCCGACCCGACAGGCGGGCTATTGGCTACACCTTC.

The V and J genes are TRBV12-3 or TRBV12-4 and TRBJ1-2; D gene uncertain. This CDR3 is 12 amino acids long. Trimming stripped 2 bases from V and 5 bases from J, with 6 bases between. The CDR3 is CASSLNSYGYTF. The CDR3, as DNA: TGTGCCAGCAGTTTAAATTCGTATGGCTACACCTTC.